The 20 T cell receptor beta chains below all came from one sample that was sequenced in a study of T cell responses to AZD1222 COVID-19 vaccine. The repertoire was sequenced with immunoSEQ multiplex PCR; TCRdb's copy has only in-frame clones and lacks some. Among 110,000 to 150,000 clones listed, around nine tenths were seen once. The sample here was peripheral blood, taken 28 days after the second AZD1222 dose. These receptors were taken from an adult who received the AZD1222 COVID-19 vaccine.

V and J are TRBV3-1 (or the pseudogene TRBV3-2) and TRBJ2-7, with TRBD2 matching over 7 bases. There are 15 residues in the CDR3. The germline V gene encodes CDR1 LGHDT and CDR2 YNNKEL (reference sequence). J lost 4 bases, V lost 7 bases, and 13 bases had no gene match. CDR3 in DNA: TGTGCCAGCACCCCGGGGGGAACCCGTCTGTACGAGCAGTACTTC. It encodes CASTPGGTRLYEQYF.

The gene calls are TRBV5-1 and TRBJ2-1; D is unclear. The CDR3 totals 13 residues. Trimming stripped 2 bases from V and 5 bases from J, with 8 bases between. Germline CDR1 is SGHRS and CDR2 is YFSETQ. CDR3 region: CASSLGSHNEQFF. In DNA, the CDR3 is TGCGCCAGCAGCTTAGGGTCGCACAATGAGCAGTTCTTC.

The chain employs TRBV7-3 and TRBJ2-3; unclear D gene. The CDR3 has 14 amino acids. CDR1 is SGHTA and CDR2 is FQGTGA in the germline V gene. V lost 3 bases and J 2 bases, leaving 9 bases between the germline ends. The CDR3 nucleotides read TGTGCCAGCAGCTTTACTGGACCCACAGATACGCAGTATTTT. Translated: CASSFTGPTDTQYF.

This chain connects TRBV30 to TRBJ1-3; unclear D gene. The CDR3 has 12 amino acids. Trimming removed 0 bases from V and 6 bases from J, with 6 bases in between. From germline, CDR1 is GTSNPN and CDR2 SVGIG (reference sequence). The CDR3 loop reads CAWSVPKNTIYF. For the CDR3, the DNA is TGTGCCTGGAGTGTACCAAAAAACACCATATATTTT.

CDR3 sequence: CATSDPDRYNEQFF. Here the CDR3 DNA reads TGTGCCACCAGTGACCCGGACAGGTACAATGAGCAGTTCTTC. The chain uses TRBV24-1 and TRBJ2-1, with 7 bases aligning to TRBD1. V was clipped by 4 bases and J by 4 bases; unmatched bases: 3. Germline CDR1 KGHDR, CDR2 SFDVKD. The CDR3 loop spans 14 amino acids.

The V call is TRBV28, the J call TRBJ1-4, with D hard to call. There are 16 residues in the CDR3. V was pared by 2 bases and J by 0 bases, with 10 bases between. Germline CDR1 is MDHEN and CDR2 is SYDVKM. CDR3 in DNA: TGTGCCAGCAGTTTAGCCCGGGCATCAACTAATGAAAAACTGTTTTTT. It specifies CASSLARASTNEKLFF.

This chain's CDR3 is CASSPETSRPYEQYF. CDR3 nucleotide sequence: TGTGCCAGCAGCCCTGAGACAAGCCGCCCCTACGAGCAGTACTTC. This rearrangement joins TRBV21-1 to TRBJ2-7; the table's D call, TRBD1, has no DNA check behind it. TRBV21-1 is classified as a pseudogene. This CDR3 is 15 amino acids long.

V and J are TRBV27 and TRBJ1-2; D remains unclear. The CDR3 consists of 14 residues. Germline lookup yields CDR1 MNHEY and CDR2 SMNVEV (reference sequence). Between the trimmed V and J ends, which lost 2 bases and 8 bases, there was a span of 15 bases. CDR3 bases: TGTGCCAGCAGTTTAGACGGATTCTTAGGGGGCTACACCTTC. This encodes CASSLDGFLGGYTF.

This clone was counted a single time. This CDR3 is also generated by other DNA sequences in the sample. The J gene is TRBJ1-4, the V gene TRBV28, with 7 bases aligning to TRBD1. Germline CDR1 and CDR2: MDHEN and SYDVKM. Trimming removed 2 bases from V and 4 bases from J; junction bases left unmatched: 4. This CDR3 region has 15 residues. CDR3 coding DNA: TGTGCCAGCAGTTTACCGGGACAGAGTAATGAAAAACTGTTTTTT. It encodes CASSLPGQSNEKLFF.

J is TRBJ1-4 and V is TRBV28, with TRBD1 as a possible D gene (5 bases). The CDR3 covers 11 residues. The V and J ends lost 5 bases and 8 bases respectively, with 6 bases between them. The germline gives CDR1 MDHEN, CDR2 SYDVKM. This chain's CDR3 is CASSGQEKLFF. In DNA, the CDR3 is TGTGCCAGCAGTGGACAAGAAAAACTGTTTTTT.

This sequence joins TRBV4-1 and TRBJ1-1; TRBD1 matches 9 bases. Germline-derived CDR1 and CDR2 are MGHRA and YSYEKL. The V gene end was trimmed by 0 bases and the J gene end by 6 bases; junction bases not matched to a gene: 8. The CDR3 runs to 16 residues. Here the CDR3 reads CASSQDRGQGKAEAFF. CDR3 nucleotides: TGCGCCAGCAGCCAAGACCGGGGACAGGGTAAGGCTGAAGCTTTCTTT.

This clone is a singleton in its sample. The genes are TRBV3-1 (or the pseudogene TRBV3-2) and TRBJ1-2; D unclear. CDR1 is LGHDT, CDR2 YNNKEL, per germline (reference sequence). V gave up 4 bases and J gave up 8 bases, with 14 bases separating them. The CDR3 spans 13 residues. The CDR3 DNA reads as TGTGCCAGCAGCCGAGATACCGCGGGGGGCTACACCTTC. The encoded protein is CASSRDTAGGYTF.

V and J are TRBV10-3 and TRBJ1-1, with 7 nucleotides matching TRBD1. The CDR3 has 14 amino acids. The junction had 11 bases not matched to a gene; V was cut back by 10 bases and J by 3 bases. Germline CDR1 ENHRY, CDR2 SYGVKD. The CDR3 region has the DNA TGTGCCACCGCCCTTACAGGGGAGGACACTGAAGCTTTCTTT. This gives the protein CATALTGEDTEAFF.

CDR3 region: CASSGRDRGFGQPQHF. The DNA for the CDR3 is TGTGCCAGCAGCGGAAGGGACAGGGGATTTGGGCAGCCCCAGCATTTT. V is TRBV7-9 and J is TRBJ1-5; 10 nucleotides align to TRBD1. The CDR3 spans 16 residues. Losses at the gene ends were 5 bases for V and 7 bases for J; bases not matched to a gene: 11. CDR1 is SEHNR, CDR2 FQNEAQ, per germline (reference sequence).

The chain couples TRBV29-1 to TRBJ2-1; a possible D gene is TRBD2 (7 bases). Trimming took off 7 bases at V and 4 bases at J, with 20 bases between the two ends. The CDR3 covers 15 residues. CDR1 SQVTM and CDR2 ANQGSEA come from the germline V gene. CDR3 protein: CSARGGVSIYNEQFF. CDR3 coding DNA: TGCAGCGCCCGAGGGGGGGTCTCCATATACAATGAGCAGTTCTTC.

This clone showed up just once. This chain connects TRBV28 to TRBJ2-5; the match to TRBD1 covers 7 bases. Losses at the gene ends were 10 bases for V and 7 bases for J; bases not matched to a gene: 15. Germline V lookup: CDR1 MDHEN, CDR2 SYDVKM. There are 14 residues in the CDR3. The CDR3 nucleotides read TGTGCCACCATTGACCCGGGACAGAGGGGGACCCAGTACTTC. Protein: CATIDPGQRGTQYF.

The J gene is TRBJ1-4, the V gene TRBV7-2; weak D call: TRBD1 (5 bases). The V gene lost 1 base and the J gene lost 1 base, with 13 bases spanning the gap. The CDR3 is made up of 17 amino acids. Germline CDR1 and CDR2: SGHTA and FQGNSA. The chain's CDR3 is CASSLGSGGGTNEKLFF. CDR3 DNA sequence: TGTGCCAGCAGCTTAGGTTCCGGGGGTGGAACTAATGAAAAACTGTTTTTT.

This chain uses TRBV18 with TRBJ1-4; D unclear. The CDR3 covers 13 residues. Looked up from germline, CDR1 is KGHSH and CDR2 is LQKENI. With 2 bases removed from V and 4 bases from J, the gap between germline ends came to 5 bases. CDR3: CASSPGNNEKLFF. For the CDR3, the DNA is TGTGCCAGCTCACCAGGAAATAATGAAAAACTGTTTTTT.

The CDR3: CASSPGQGGEETQYF. DNA for the CDR3: TGTGCCAGCAGCCCGGGACAGGGAGGAGAAGAGACCCAGTACTTC. The chain employs TRBV3-1 (or the pseudogene TRBV3-2) and TRBJ2-7, with 9 bases identical to TRBD1. With the DNA end fitting TRBJ2-5 better, the J assignment may be wrong. Germline V lookup: CDR1 LGHDT, CDR2 YNNKEL (reference sequence). This CDR3 region has 15 residues.

This sequence joins TRBV30 and TRBJ1-6; tentatively, D is TRBD1 (5 bases). CDR3 length: 15 amino acids. V shed 3 bases and J shed 0 bases, with 9 bases lying between them. CDR1 and CDR2 (germline): GTSNPN, SVGIG (reference sequence). The CDR3, as DNA: TGTGCCTGGAGGGGGGGGAGCTCCTATAATTCACCCCTCCACTTT. Its protein product is CAWRGGSSYNSPLHF.